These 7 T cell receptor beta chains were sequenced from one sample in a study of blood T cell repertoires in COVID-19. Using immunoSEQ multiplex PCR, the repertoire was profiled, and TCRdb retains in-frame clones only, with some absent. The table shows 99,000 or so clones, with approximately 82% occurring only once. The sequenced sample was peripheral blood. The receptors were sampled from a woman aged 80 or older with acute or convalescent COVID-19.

CDR3 sequence: CASWDRGGYGYTF. For the CDR3, the DNA is TGTGCCAGCTGGGACAGGGGAGGCTATGGCTACACCTTC. J is TRBJ1-2 and V is TRBV27; 10 bases are a match to TRBD1. Losses at the gene ends were 8 bases for V and 4 bases for J; bases not matched to a gene: 4. CDR1 and CDR2 from the germline V gene are MNHEY and SMNVEV (reference sequence). The length of the CDR3 is 13 residues.

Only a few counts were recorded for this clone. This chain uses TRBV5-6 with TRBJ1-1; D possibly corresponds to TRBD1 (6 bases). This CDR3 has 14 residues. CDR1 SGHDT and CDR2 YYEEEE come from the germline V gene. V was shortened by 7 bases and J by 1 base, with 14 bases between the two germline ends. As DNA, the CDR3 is TGTGCCAGCCGCGCCGGGACATGGAACACTGAAGCTTTCTTT. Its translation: CASRAGTWNTEAFF.

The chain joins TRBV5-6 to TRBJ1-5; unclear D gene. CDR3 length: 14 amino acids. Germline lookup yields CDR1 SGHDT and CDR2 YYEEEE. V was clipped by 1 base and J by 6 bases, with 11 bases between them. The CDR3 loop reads CASSLSRGSQPQHF. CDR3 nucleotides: TGTGCCAGCAGCTTGTCAAGAGGAAGTCAGCCCCAGCATTTT.

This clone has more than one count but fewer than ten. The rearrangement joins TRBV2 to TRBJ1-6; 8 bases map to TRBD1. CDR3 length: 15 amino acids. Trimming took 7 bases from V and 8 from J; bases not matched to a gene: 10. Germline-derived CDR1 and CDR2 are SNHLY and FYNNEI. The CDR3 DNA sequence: TGTGCCAGCACGGTACAGGGGGGAAGCGATTCACCCCTCCACTTT. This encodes CASTVQGGSDSPLHF.

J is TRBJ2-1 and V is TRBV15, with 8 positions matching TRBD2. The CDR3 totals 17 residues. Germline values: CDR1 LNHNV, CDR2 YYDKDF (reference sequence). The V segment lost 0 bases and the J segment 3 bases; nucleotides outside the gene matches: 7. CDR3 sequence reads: CATSRDLRAGVYNEQFF. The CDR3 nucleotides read TGTGCCACCAGCAGAGATCTTCGAGCGGGAGTCTACAATGAGCAGTTCTTC.

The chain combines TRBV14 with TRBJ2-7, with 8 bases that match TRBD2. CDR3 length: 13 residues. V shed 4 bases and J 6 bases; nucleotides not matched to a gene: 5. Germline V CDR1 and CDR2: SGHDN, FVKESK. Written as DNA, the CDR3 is TGTGCCAGCAGCCTTACTAGCGGAGGCGAGCAGTACGTC. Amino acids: CASSLTSGGEQYV.

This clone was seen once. In DNA, the CDR3 is TGTGCCAGCAGCCCCCGCAGGGGGGCTCTCTACGAGCAGTACTTC. Its protein product is CASSPRRGALYEQYF. The chain is built from TRBV7-9 and TRBJ2-7; tentatively, D is TRBD1 (7 bases). Germline V lookup: CDR1 SEHNR, CDR2 FQNEAQ (reference sequence). V gave up 5 bases and J gave up 3 bases, with 17 bases separating them. The CDR3 runs 15 residues. Full variable domain (remainder filled in from reference TRBV7-9 and TRBJ2-7): DTGVSQNPRHKITKRGQNVTFRCDPISEHNRLYWYRQTLGQGPEFLTYFQNEAQLEKSRLLSDRFSAERPKGSFSTLEIQRTEQGDSAMYLCASSPRRGALYEQYFGPGTRLTVT.